These T cell receptor beta chains were read from a single sample in a study of shared clonotypes between healthy human individuals. Generated by immunoSEQ multiplex PCR, the TCRdb table keeps only in-frame clones and is missing some. The sample contains around 240,000 clones, 50% to 80% of which appear only once. Sequencing input: memory CD4+ T cells sorted from blood. Receptors were obtained from a young man in good health. Each CDR3 is given with its conserved first and last residue. The D gene is left open where the match is weak. Rows give clone size only sometimes, using once, few, many, or a class for an expanded clone.

d_call j_call clone_size v_call cdr3_aa cdr3_nt
TRBD1 TRBJ1-2 many TRBV18 CASSPSVQGASHGYTF TGTGCCAGCTCACCAAGCGTACAGGGGGCTTCCCATGGCTACACCTTC
TRBD2 TRBJ2-1 once TRBV18 CASSGTSGIGHNEQFF TGTGCCAGCTCAGGGACTAGCGGGATAGGGCACAATGAGCAGTTCTTC
TRBD1 TRBJ2-7 . TRBV27 CASRRPGQAYEQYF TGTGCCAGCAGAAGACCGGGACAGGCCTACGAGCAGTACTTC
TRBD2 TRBJ2-7 . TRBV7-2 CASSLPGLAVYEQYF TGTGCCAGCAGCTTGCCGGGACTAGCGGTCTACGAGCAGTACTTC
. TRBJ1-1 . TRBV14 CASSQDLQGEAFF TGTGCCAGCAGCCAAGATCTTCAAGGTGAAGCTTTCTTT
. TRBJ1-4 . TRBV5-4 CASSLGSGRDSEKLFF TGTGCCAGCAGCTTGGGGTCTGGCAGGGACTCTGAAAAACTGTTTTTT
. TRBJ1-4 few TRBV18 CASSPDLGEKLFF TGTGCCAGCTCACCGGACTTGGGTGAAAAACTGTTTTTT
TRBD2 TRBJ2-7 . TRBV30 CAWSVYGTSGFTWISYEQYF TGTGCCTGGAGTGTATACGGGACTAGCGGGTTCACGTGGATCTCCTACGAGCAGTACTTC
TRBD2 TRBJ2-1 . TRBV5-1 CASSRITSGIGNEQFF TGCGCCAGCAGTAGAATCACTAGCGGGATTGGGAATGAGCAGTTCTTC
. TRBJ1-1 few TRBV5-8 CASRFGGLLRNTEAFF TGTGCCAGCAGATTCGGTGGGTTGCTCCGGAACACTGAAGCTTTCTTT
TRBD2 TRBJ2-7 . TRBV27 CASSLFWASSGSAFYEQYF TGTGCCAGCAGTTTATTCTGGGCCTCTAGCGGTTCAGCGTTCTACGAGCAGTACTTC
. TRBJ1-1 few TRBV29-1 CSVRVPSVDGLAFF TGCAGCGTCAGGGTTCCATCCGTGGATGGTCTTGCTTTCTTT
. TRBJ1-5 many TRBV11-2 CASSYRVGNQPQHF TGTGCCAGCAGTTACAGGGTAGGCAATCAGCCCCAGCATTTT
TRBD2 TRBJ2-7 once TRBV5-4 CASSQTSGRSGDEQYF TGTGCCAGCAGCCAAACTAGCGGGAGATCGGGAGACGAGCAGTACTTC
. TRBJ1-4 once TRBV28 CASRGGGAHNEKLFF TGTGCCAGCCGAGGAGGGGGGGCCCATAATGAAAAACTGTTTTTT
TRBD1 TRBJ2-7 . TRBV2 CASSKGGQGARSEQYF TGTGCCAGCAGTAAAGGGGGACAGGGGGCGCGAAGCGAGCAGTACTTC
. TRBJ1-4 . TRBV2 CASSLAGEKLFF TGTGCCAGCAGCCTGGCTGGGGAAAAACTGTTTTTT
. TRBJ2-1 . TRBV27 CASRSSPLRGSNEQFF TGTGCCAGCAGGTCTTCCCCCCTAAGGGGTAGCAATGAGCAGTTCTTC
TRBD1 TRBJ2-7 . TRBV5-1 CASSLDRGAVDEQYF TGCGCCAGCAGCTTGGACAGGGGGGCTGTGGACGAGCAGTACTTC
. TRBJ2-7 few TRBV21-1 CASSTWTGDYEQYF TGTGCCAGCAGCACCTGGACAGGGGACTACGAGCAGTACTTC
TRBD2 TRBJ2-7 many TRBV27 CASSPRLAGVKYEQYF TGTGCCAGCAGTCCACGACTAGCGGGAGTAAAGTACGAGCAGTACTTC
TRBD1 TRBJ1-1 . TRBV10-3 CAIRGDRGRSDTEAFF TGTGCCATCAGGGGGGACAGGGGCCGTTCAGACACTGAAGCTTTCTTT
. TRBJ2-7 . TRBV28 CASSFVRYEQYF TGTGCCAGCAGTTTCGTGAGGTACGAGCAGTACTTC
. TRBJ2-1 . TRBV10-3 CAISESTAGDYNEQFF TGTGCCATCAGTGAGTCAACGGCAGGGGACTACAATGAGCAGTTCTTC
. TRBJ1-2 . TRBV6-6 CASRSLRVGLAYTF TGTGCCAGCAGGAGCTTGAGGGTGGGGTTGGCTTACACCTTC
. TRBJ1-5 . TRBV19 CASQEGVGPQPQHF TGTGCCAGTCAAGAGGGGGTGGGTCCTCAGCCCCAGCATTTT
TRBD2 TRBJ2-2 . TRBV30 CAWMTGLAGGTGELFF TGTGCCTGGATGACGGGACTAGCGGGAGGCACCGGGGAGCTGTTTTTT
. TRBJ2-1 . TRBV5-5 CASSFSGNFYNEQFF TGTGCCAGCAGCTTTTCGGGGAACTTCTACAATGAGCAGTTCTTC
TRBD2 TRBJ2-1 once TRBV29-1 CSVRGAGAAYNEQFF TGCAGCGTAAGAGGAGCGGGGGCGGCCTACAATGAGCAGTTCTTC
. TRBJ2-5 few TRBV4-1 CASSQGNEETQYF TGCGCCAGCAGCCAGGGTAATGAAGAGACCCAGTACTTC
. TRBJ2-7 few TRBV7-8 CASSLARAGLSSYEQYF TGTGCCAGCAGCTTAGCTAGGGCGGGGTTGAGCTCCTACGAGCAGTACTTC
. TRBJ2-3 . TRBV27 CASSPLGLLTLSRDTQYF TGTGCCAGCAGTCCCTTGGGACTTCTTACACTATCCCGGGATACGCAGTATTTT
. TRBJ2-2 . TRBV6-4 CASSDSRQTNTGELFF TGTGCCAGCAGTGACTCGAGGCAGACTAACACCGGGGAGCTGTTTTTT
. TRBJ2-2 . TRBV19 CASSPGGVGARPGELFF TGTGCCAGTAGTCCTGGTGGGGTTGGCGCCAGGCCCGGGGAGCTGTTTTTT
TRBD1 TRBJ1-1 few TRBV5-6 CASPGQGLNTEAFF TGTGCCAGCCCCGGACAGGGACTTAACACTGAAGCTTTCTTT
. TRBJ2-3 few TRBV12-5 CASRGTGPDTQYF TGTGCGAGCCGGGGAACAGGGCCAGATACGCAGTATTTT
TRBD1 TRBJ2-7 . TRBV2 CASSKDRGREQYF TGTGCCAGCAGTAAAGACAGGGGGCGTGAGCAGTACTTC
. TRBJ2-7 . TRBV6-5 CASSFTGSYEQYF TGTGCCAGCAGTTTCACAGGTTCCTACGAGCAGTACTTC
TRBD1 TRBJ1-5 . TRBV6-1 CASREGTGGVNSNQPQHF TGTGCCAGCAGAGAAGGGACAGGGGGCGTCAATAGCAATCAGCCCCAGCATTTT
TRBD2 TRBJ2-3 . TRBV7-8 CASSPVAGGVADTQYF TGTGCCAGCAGCCCCGTAGCGGGAGGGGTCGCAGATACGCAGTATTTT
. TRBJ2-7 once TRBV27 CASSLPGRHEQYF TGTGCCAGCAGTTTACCCGGCCGGCACGAGCAGTACTTC
. TRBJ2-2 . TRBV28 CASRRRRGTGELFF TGTGCCAGCAGGCGGCGGCGTGGGACCGGGGAGCTGTTTTTT
TRBD2 TRBJ2-1 few TRBV10-3 CAISGDGVGGSSEQFF TGTGCCATCAGTGGTGATGGGGTCGGCGGGAGTAGTGAGCAGTTCTTC
. TRBJ2-5 few TRBV7-2 CASSLGEETQYF TGTGCCAGCAGCCTAGGGGAAGAGACCCAGTACTTC
. TRBJ2-3 . TRBV2 CASSWADTQYF TGTGCCAGCAGTTGGGCGGATACGCAGTATTTT